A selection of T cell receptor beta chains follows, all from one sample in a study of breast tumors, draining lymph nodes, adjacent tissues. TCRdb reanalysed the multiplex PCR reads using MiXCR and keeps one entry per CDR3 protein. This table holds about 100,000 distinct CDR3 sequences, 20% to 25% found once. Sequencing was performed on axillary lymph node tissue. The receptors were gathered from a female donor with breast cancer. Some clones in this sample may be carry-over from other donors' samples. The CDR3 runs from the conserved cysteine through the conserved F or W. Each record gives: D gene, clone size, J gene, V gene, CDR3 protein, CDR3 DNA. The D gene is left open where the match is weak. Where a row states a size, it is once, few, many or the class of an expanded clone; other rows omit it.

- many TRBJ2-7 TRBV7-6 CASSPDSHEQYF TGTGCCAGCAGCCCGGACAGCCACGAGCAGTACTTC
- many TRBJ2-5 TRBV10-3 CAISEAGATGGETQYF TGTGCCATCAGTGAGGCGGGAGCCACAGGGGGAGAGACCCAGTACTTC
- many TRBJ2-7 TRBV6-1 CASTQANYEQYF TGTGCCAGCACACAGGCAAACTACGAGCAGTACTTC
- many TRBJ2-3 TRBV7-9 CASSLVQDTQYF TGTGCCAGCAGCTTGGTTCAAGATACGCAGTATTTT
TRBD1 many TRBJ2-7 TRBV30 CAWSHDRDEQYF TGTGCCTGGAGCCACGACAGGGACGAGCAGTACTTC
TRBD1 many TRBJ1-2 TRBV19 CASEHRGLTYGYTF TGTGCCAGCGAACACAGGGGGCTGACCTATGGCTACACCTTC
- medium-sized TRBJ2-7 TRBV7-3 CASSLTPGDEQYF TGTGCCAGCAGCTTAACGCCGGGAGACGAGCAGTACTTC
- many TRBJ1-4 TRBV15 CATSTGRTVSNEKLFF TGTGCCACCAGCACCGGGAGGACCGTTTCTAATGAAAAACTGTTTTTT
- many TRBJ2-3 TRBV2 CASSGDSLGQQYF TGTGCCAGCAGCGGGGACTCCTTGGGTCAGCAGTATTTT
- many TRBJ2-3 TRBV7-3 CASSNGVGTDTQYF TGTGCCAGCAGCAATGGGGTTGGCACAGATACGCAGTATTTT
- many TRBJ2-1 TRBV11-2 CASSLEGGQGWYNEQFF TGTGCCAGCAGCTTAGAAGGGGGTCAGGGTTGGTACAATGAGCAGTTCTTC
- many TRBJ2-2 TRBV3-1 CASSQFATVAGELFF TGTGCCAGCAGCCAATTTGCCACTGTCGCCGGGGAGCTGTTTTTT
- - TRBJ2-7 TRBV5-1 CASSLSHGRRRTYEQYF TGCGCCAGCAGCTTGTCTCACGGCCGCAGGCGAACCTACGAGCAGTACTTC
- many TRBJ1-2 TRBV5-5 CASSLGVGGYTF TGTGCCAGCAGCTTGGGTGTGGGGGGCTACACCTTC
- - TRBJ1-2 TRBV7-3 CASSPIGSTF TGTGCCAGCAGCCCTATCGGCAGCACCTTC
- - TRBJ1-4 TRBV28 CASSLPGVAEKLFF TGTGCCAGCAGTTTACCGGGGGTCGCTGAAAAACTGTTTTTT
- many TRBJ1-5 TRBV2 CASSLVGTPGQPQHF TGTGCCAGCAGCTTAGTTGGGACCCCGGGCCAGCCCCAGCATTTT
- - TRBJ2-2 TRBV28 CASSPDSSSAGELFF TGTGCCAGCAGTCCGGACTCCAGTTCGGCCGGGGAGCTGTTTTTT
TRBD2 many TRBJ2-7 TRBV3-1 CASSQVAGGTYEQYF TGTGCCAGCAGCCAAGTCGCGGGGGGCACCTACGAGCAGTACTTC
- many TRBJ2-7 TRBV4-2 CASSQFRDWSYEQYF TGTGCCAGCAGCCAATTCCGGGACTGGAGCTACGAGCAGTACTTC
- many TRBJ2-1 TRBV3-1 CASSQDLAGRYNEQFF TGTGCCAGCAGCCAAGATCTTGCGGGAAGGTACAATGAGCAGTTCTTC
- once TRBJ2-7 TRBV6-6 CASRTGTAKTYEQYF TGTGCCAGCAGAACCGGGACGGCTAAGACCTACGAGCAGTACTTC
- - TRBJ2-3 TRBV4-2 CASSPYAGGALPSTDTQYF TGTGCCAGCAGCCCCTATGCGGGCGGTGCTCTACCTAGCACAGATACGCAGTATTTT
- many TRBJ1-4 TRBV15 CATSRDKWANEKLFF TGTGCCACCAGCAGAGATAAGTGGGCTAATGAAAAACTGTTTTTT
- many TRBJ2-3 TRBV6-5 CASSYYSREPTDTQYF TGTGCCAGCAGTTACTACAGTCGGGAACCCACAGATACGCAGTATTTT
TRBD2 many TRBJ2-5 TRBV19 CASSTGLAVQETQYF TGTGCCAGTAGTACAGGTCTAGCGGTCCAAGAGACCCAGTACTTC
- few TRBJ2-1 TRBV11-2 CASSLESLTNEQFF TGTGCCAGCAGCTTAGAGTCTCTAACCAATGAGCAGTTCTTC
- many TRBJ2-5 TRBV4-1 CASSPQIVGLATQYF TGCGCCAGCAGCCCGCAAATTGTGGGGCTTGCGACCCAGTACTTC
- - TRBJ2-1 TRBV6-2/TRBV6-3 CASNFGGAYNEQFF TGTGCCAGTAATTTCGGAGGGGCCTACAATGAGCAGTTCTTC
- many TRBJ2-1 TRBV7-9 CASSSTINEQFF TGTGCCAGCAGCTCGACAATTAATGAGCAGTTCTTC
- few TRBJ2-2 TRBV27 CASSPWTANTGELFF TGTGCCAGCAGTCCATGGACGGCGAACACCGGGGAGCTGTTTTTT
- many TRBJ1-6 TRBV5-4 CASSRGQTVNSPLHF TGTGCCAGCAGCCGGGGTCAGACTGTTAATTCACCCCTCCACTTT
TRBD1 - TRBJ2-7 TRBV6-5 CASSLPYRDRGRNERYF TGTGCCAGCAGTCTACCTTATAGGGACAGGGGGAGGAACGAGCGGTACTTC
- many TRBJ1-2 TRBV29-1 CSVAQGANGYTF TGCAGCGTCGCACAGGGAGCTAATGGCTACACCTTC
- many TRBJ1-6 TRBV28 CASSTPASPLHF TGTGCCAGCAGCACCCCAGCTTCACCCCTCCACTTT
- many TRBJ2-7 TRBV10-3 CAIREDGEWEQYF TGTGCCATCAGAGAGGACGGGGAATGGGAGCAGTACTTC
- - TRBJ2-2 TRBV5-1 CASSFSGGSGTGELFF TGCGCCAGCAGCTTCTCCGGGGGTAGCGGCACCGGGGAGCTGTTTTTT
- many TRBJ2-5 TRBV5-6 CASSLLTGETQYF TGTGCCAGCAGCTTACTCACAGGGGAGACCCAGTACTTC
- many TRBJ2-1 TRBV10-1 CASSPGVSNEQFF TGCGCCAGCAGCCCGGGAGTATCCAATGAGCAGTTCTTC
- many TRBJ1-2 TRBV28 CASNIGPINYGYTF TGTGCCAGCAACATCGGACCGATCAATTATGGCTACACCTTC
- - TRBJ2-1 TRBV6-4 CTSSVYSYNEQFF TGTACCAGCAGCGTTTACAGCTACAATGAGCAGTTCTTC
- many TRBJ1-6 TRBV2 CASSLGQFQPLHF TGTGCCAGCAGCCTTGGACAGTTCCAACCCCTCCACTTT
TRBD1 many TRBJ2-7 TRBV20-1 CSASGTERYEQYF TGCAGTGCTAGTGGGACAGAGAGATACGAGCAGTACTTC
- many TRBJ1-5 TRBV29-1 CSVGEYQAQHF TGCAGCGTTGGGGAGTATCAAGCCCAGCATTTT
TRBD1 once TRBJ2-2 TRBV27 CASKPGTGVTGELFF TGTGCCAGCAAGCCGGGGACAGGGGTCACCGGGGAGCTGTTTTTT
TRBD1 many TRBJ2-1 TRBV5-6 CASSLKEGQGRDEQFF TGTGCCAGCAGCTTGAAGGAGGGACAGGGCCGCGATGAGCAGTTCTTC
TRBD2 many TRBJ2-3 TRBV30 CAWRLAGGDTQYF TGTGCCTGGAGATTGGCGGGGGGAGATACGCAGTATTTT
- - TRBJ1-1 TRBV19 CASSMGGTNTEAFF TGTGCCAGTAGTATGGGGGGCACGAACACTGAAGCTTTCTTT
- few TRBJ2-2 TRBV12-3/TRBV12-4 CASRDVPGELFF TGTGCCAGCAGAGACGTCCCCGGGGAGCTGTTTTTT
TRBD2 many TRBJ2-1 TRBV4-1 CASSGAPGGSSYNEQFF TGCGCCAGCAGCGGGGCACCGGGAGGGAGCTCCTACAATGAGCAGTTCTTC
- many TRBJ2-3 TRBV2 CASEMGQSELF TGTGCCAGCGAGATGGGGCAGAGCGAGCTGTTT
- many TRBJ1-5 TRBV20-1 CSALDSNQPQHF TGCAGTGCCCTGGATAGCAATCAGCCCCAGCATTTT
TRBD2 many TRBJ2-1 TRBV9 CASSQNLAGYDNEQFF TGTGCCAGCAGTCAGAACTTAGCGGGTTATGACAATGAGCAGTTCTTC
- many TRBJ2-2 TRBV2 CASRKADPNTGELFF TGTGCCAGCAGAAAGGCCGACCCGAACACCGGGGAGCTGTTTTTT
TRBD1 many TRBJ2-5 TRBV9 CASSGGTGGETQYF TGTGCCAGCAGCGGCGGAACAGGGGGAGAGACCCAGTACTTC